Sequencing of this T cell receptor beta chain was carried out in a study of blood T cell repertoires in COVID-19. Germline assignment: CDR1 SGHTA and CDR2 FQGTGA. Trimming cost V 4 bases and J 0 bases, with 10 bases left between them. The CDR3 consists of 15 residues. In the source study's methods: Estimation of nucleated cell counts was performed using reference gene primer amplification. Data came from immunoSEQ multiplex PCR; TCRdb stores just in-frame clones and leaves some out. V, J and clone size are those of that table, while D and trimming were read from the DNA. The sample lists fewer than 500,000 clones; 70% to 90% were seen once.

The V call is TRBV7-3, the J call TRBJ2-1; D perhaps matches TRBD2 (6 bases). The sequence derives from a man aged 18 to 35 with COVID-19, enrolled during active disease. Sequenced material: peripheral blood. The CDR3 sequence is CASSWDSFSYNEQFF. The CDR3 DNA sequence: TGTGCCAGCAGCTGGGACTCCTTCTCCTACAATGAGCAGTTCTTC.